Listed below are T cell receptor beta chains from one sample, sequenced in a study of blood T cell repertoires in COVID-19. Here immunoSEQ multiplex PCR was the method, and the copy in TCRdb shows in-frame clones only, minus some. The sample consists of 350,000 or so clones, around 88% of them appearing once. The sample consisted of peripheral blood. The receptors shown here come from a young man with active or convalescent COVID-19. Both conserved end residues are part of each CDR3. D genes are given only for firm matches.

v_gene: TRBV4-3
d_gene: TRBD1
j_gene: TRBJ1-4
CDR3aa: CASSLRTGWDEKLFF

v_gene: TRBV6-6
d_gene: -
j_gene: TRBJ2-7
CDR3aa: CASSYSEAGSYEQYF

v_gene: TRBV11-2
d_gene: -
j_gene: TRBJ1-3
CDR3aa: CASSLGFGSSGNTIYF

v_gene: TRBV6-6
d_gene: -
j_gene: TRBJ2-2
CDR3aa: CASTGHTGELFF

v_gene: TRBV11-1
d_gene: -
j_gene: TRBJ2-7
CDR3aa: CASSLVGTLDEQYF

v_gene: TRBV6-5
d_gene: TRBD1
j_gene: TRBJ1-6
CDR3aa: CASSSDRGDNSPLHF

v_gene: TRBV7-2
d_gene: -
j_gene: TRBJ1-2
CDR3aa: CASSPLRAELGYTF

v_gene: TRBV19
d_gene: -
j_gene: TRBJ2-2
CDR3aa: CASSHRTAGELFF

v_gene: TRBV4-1
d_gene: -
j_gene: TRBJ2-7
CDR3aa: CASSQDQGSYEQYF

v_gene: TRBV7-3
d_gene: -
j_gene: TRBJ2-7
CDR3aa: CASSQRGGHSYEQYF

v_gene: TRBV7-2
d_gene: TRBD2
j_gene: TRBJ2-7
CDR3aa: CASSPGTSGSFGEQYF

v_gene: TRBV18
d_gene: -
j_gene: TRBJ1-1
CDR3aa: CASSPAPTEAFF

v_gene: TRBV13
d_gene: -
j_gene: TRBJ2-7
CDR3aa: CASSFRGPATYEQYF

v_gene: TRBV5-4
d_gene: TRBD2
j_gene: TRBJ2-3
CDR3aa: CASSLGGGRADTQYF

v_gene: TRBV28
d_gene: -
j_gene: TRBJ2-1
CDR3aa: CASKGGASSYNEQFF

v_gene: TRBV27
d_gene: -
j_gene: TRBJ1-1
CDR3aa: CASRQVDTEAFF

v_gene: TRBV4-2
d_gene: -
j_gene: TRBJ2-1
CDR3aa: CASSQASGGSYNEQFF

v_gene: TRBV6-2/TRBV6-3
d_gene: TRBD1
j_gene: TRBJ1-1
CDR3aa: CASSDRGDWWAFF

v_gene: TRBV5-1
d_gene: TRBD1
j_gene: TRBJ2-1
CDR3aa: CASSHRDSSRRDEQFF

v_gene: TRBV11-3
d_gene: TRBD1
j_gene: TRBJ2-5
CDR3aa: CASSLGDRETETQYF

v_gene: TRBV28
d_gene: TRBD2
j_gene: TRBJ2-7
CDR3aa: CASSLADSGSYEQYF

v_gene: TRBV29-1
d_gene: TRBD2
j_gene: TRBJ2-1
CDR3aa: CSAQAGLAYNEQFF

v_gene: TRBV5-5
d_gene: TRBD2
j_gene: TRBJ2-7
CDR3aa: CASSLKREGLDEQYF

v_gene: TRBV4-2
d_gene: TRBD1
j_gene: TRBJ1-2
CDR3aa: CASSHSPGDRGNGYTF

v_gene: TRBV6-5
d_gene: TRBD2
j_gene: TRBJ2-5
CDR3aa: CASSTKREVAETQYF

v_gene: TRBV6-5
d_gene: TRBD1
j_gene: TRBJ1-3
CDR3aa: CASRLIGTAGNTIYF

v_gene: TRBV4-2
d_gene: -
j_gene: TRBJ2-7
CDR3aa: CASSQVIGEVYEQYF

v_gene: TRBV6-2/TRBV6-3
d_gene: TRBD2
j_gene: TRBJ2-7
CDR3aa: CASSYRDFLAGNHEQYF

v_gene: TRBV5-1
d_gene: -
j_gene: TRBJ1-4
CDR3aa: CASSRSLPFTGRHEKLFF

v_gene: TRBV15
d_gene: -
j_gene: TRBJ1-4
CDR3aa: CATSTRRGSAEKLFF